This TCR beta chain appears in the sequencing data of a study of shared clonotypes between healthy human individuals. Study details: Researchers assigned three CD4 naive, three CD4 memory, two CD8 naive and one CD8 memory plate to each donor.

CD45RO-negative, CCR7-selected cells formed the naive CD8 fraction, which excluded terminally differentiated effector memory CD45RA+ cells. Healthy HIV-negative adults with no recent acute infections or vaccinations were recruited as donors. Study results and limitations: Depth of sequencing was expected to influence donor clonotype sharing.

Several immunoSEQ plates received, in even portions, the genomic DNA of each subset. Generated by immunoSEQ multiplex PCR, the TCRdb table keeps only in-frame clones and is missing some. The sample consists of 500,000 to 700,000 clones, roughly 95% of them appearing once. Germline lookup yields CDR1 MNHEY and CDR2 SMNVEV (reference sequence). V lost 2 bases and J 6 bases, leaving 13 bases between the germline ends. CDR3 size: 15 residues. Comment on this clone: The antigen is undetermined.

Input material: naive CD8+ T cells sorted from blood. This chain joins TRBV27 and TRBJ2-2, with D tentatively TRBD1 or TRBD2 (5 bases each). The source of this sequence is a woman in her thirties in good health. CDR3 loop: CASSLTRTLSGELFF. In DNA, the CDR3 is TGTGCCAGCAGTTTAACTAGGACACTTTCCGGGGAGCTGTTTTTT.